This record concerns one TCR beta chain sequence. Its antigen is unknown. The sample belongs to a study of T-cell reconstitution after alpha-beta-depleted transplantation in children. The study, taken as a whole, reports: Day-60 TCRbeta diversity that was high in some patients was derived from surviving recipient T cells and thymic progenitors. At around two months after transplant, the alpha-beta T cells were reportedly derived from several hundred expanded clones that came from non-depleted graft cells. The main origin of T-cell counts and diversity one year after transplant was newly produced T cells.

Construction of the TCRbeta library involved unique molecular identifiers. TCRdb analysed the PCR reads with MiXCR anew, one entry per CDR3 protein. The data contain about 300,000 distinct CDR3 sequences, almost 8% of them singletons. Looked up from germline, CDR1 is MNHNS and CDR2 is SASEGT. The V end lost 8 bases, the J end lost 0 bases, and 11 bases lay between the germline ends. The CDR3 runs to 14 residues. This receptor was obtained from a female patient under 10 years old who had a stem cell transplant for Fanconi anemia, so the T cells may come from the graft donor. This chain joins TRBV6-1 and TRBJ1-3; D is uncertain. The sample was peripheral blood, taken 360 days after TCRalphabeta/CD19-depleted stem cell transplant. CDR3 amino acids: CASRQTASGNTIYF. Written as DNA, the CDR3 is TGTGCCAGCCGTCAAACAGCCTCTGGAAACACCATATATTTT.